This T cell receptor beta chain was sequenced for a study of GPR56 and killer-like receptors on CD4 memory cells (dated by TCRdb to the late 2010s). Turning to the overall study: The study proposed that progressive acquisition of KLRB1, KLRG1, GPR56 and then KLRF1 marks human CD4+ memory T-cell differentiation and cytokine production potential. The healthy blood donors were described in the study as age-matched to the liver disease patients, whose median age was approximately 68 years. What the authors observed across the whole study: Clones dominating late populations 4 and 5 were also found in early populations 1 and 2, which the authors took as evidence for linear differentiation. Low clonal frequency was observed in the marker-negative population, and a progressive increase in clonal frequency, with a corresponding decrease in TCRbeta diversity, was observed along the proposed pathway. TCR repertoire overlap was especially strong between late populations 4 and 5, and population 3 also partly overlapped. Rather than full repertoires, only the 100 most expanded clones per population were included in the diversity and similarity analyses.

Sequencing instrument: Illumina HiSeq 2500. To build sequencing libraries, a previously published PCR protocol was used to amplify the recombined TCRbeta locus. The authors processed their data as follows. Any read whose average quality score fell below 30 was discarded, and IMSEQ was used to process the reads that remained. Each clonotype was defined by Vbeta gene, Jbeta gene and CDR3 amino acid sequence. The Morisita-Horn index, computed on the top 100 expanded clones, was used to measure repertoire overlap between populations. Renyi diversity profiles, calculated on the top 100 expanded clones, were used to assess clonal diversity. Reads reprocessed by TCRdb are summarized as one entry per CDR3 protein sequence, and DNA is absent. For this entry, the V and J calls and clone size follow TCRdb and not the study's own pipeline. This specimen's table enumerates 2,500 to 3,500 distinct CDR3 sequences. The top ten clonotypes cover less than 5.5% of the sample.

Five KLR/GPR56-defined CD4+ populations were enriched by fluorescence-activated cell sorting before TCRbeta sequencing. TCRbeta repertoires of five CD4+ T-cell subsets defined by KLRB1, KLRG1, GPR56 and KLRF1 expression were sequenced to test a linear memory differentiation pathway. TCR-sequenced cells came from peripheral blood of healthy control individuals, reported as five donors in the TCRbeta analysis figure. Heparinized peripheral blood was collected, and every sample was processed within one hour of retrieval. To isolate peripheral blood mononuclear cells, blood was diluted 1:2 in PBS and put through Biocoll density gradient centrifugation at room temperature. Before flow sorting, freshly isolated PBMCs underwent magnetic sorting with anti-CD4 MicroBeads to enrich CD4+ T cells. A BD FACSAria II was used to sort CD4+ T cells enriched from PBMCs of healthy donors according to marker expression. Surface staining used anti-KLRB1 clone 191B8, anti-KLRF1 clone 4A4.D10 and anti-KLRG1 clone REA261 antibodies from Miltenyi Biotec.

This clonotype is large (0.1 to 1%), judged from its frequency; no count is recorded. Its antigen is still unknown. CDR1 and CDR2, per the germline V gene, are MNHEY and SVGAGI. Taken from cysteine to phenylalanine, the CDR3 has 13 residues. DNA is not recorded here. Sequencing was performed on memory CD4+ T cells from blood. In this chain, TRBV6-5 is recombined with TRBJ2-2; TCRdb picks TRBD1, but there is no DNA to check that call. This clonotype was sampled from a human donor in good health. The CDR3 has the sequence CASSYRAAGELFF.